The 24 T cell receptor beta chains listed next were all sequenced from one sample in a study of T cells after yellow fever vaccination. TCRdb reprocessed the 5' RACE reads with MiXCR, giving one entry per CDR3 protein. The top ten clones hold around an eighth of a sample with 500,000 to 650,000 distinct CDR3 sequences, about 13% of them seen once. This material consisted of PBMCs, taken on the day of the yellow fever booster vaccination. These receptors were taken from a man under 40 who received the YFV17D yellow fever vaccine.

This clonotype was observed a few times. The genes are TRBV19 and TRBJ2-5; possibly TRBD1 for D (6 bases). The CDR3 has 14 amino acids. Per the germline V gene, CDR1 is LNHDA and CDR2 is SQIVND (reference sequence). V lost 4 bases, J lost 1 base, and 10 bases lay in between. The CDR3 nucleotides read TGTGCCAGTAGTAACGGGGACACCCAAGAGACCCAGTACTTC. Protein product: CASSNGDTQETQYF.

This clonotype was counted at least ten times. The rearrangement joins TRBV18 to TRBJ1-3; the match to TRBD1 covers 7 bases. Germline CDR1 KGHSH, CDR2 LQKENI. With 3 bases clipped from V and 0 bases from J, the junction kept 2 bases outside the gene matches. CDR3 size: 15 residues. The CDR3 coding sequence is TGTGCCAGCTCACCCGGGACAGCCTCTGGAAACACCATATATTTT. As protein: CASSPGTASGNTIYF. Based on the CDR3 plus reference TRBV18 and TRBJ1-3, the full variable domain is NAGVMQNPRHLVRRRGQEARLRCSPMKGHSHVYWYRQLPEEGLKFMVYLQKENIIDESGMPKERFSAEFPKEGPSILRIQQVVRGDSAAYFCASSPGTASGNTIYFGEGSWLTVV.

V and J are TRBV6-5 and TRBJ2-5; 8 positions agree with TRBD2. CDR1 MNHEY and CDR2 SVGAGI come from the germline V gene. This CDR3 region has 15 residues. V lost 2 bases and J lost 5; bases outside the gene matches: 7. The CDR3 is CASSYRSGSGETQYF. CDR3 nucleotide sequence: TGTGCCAGCAGTTACCGAAGCGGGAGCGGTGAGACCCAGTACTTC.

This clonotype was counted between two and nine times. The chain recombines TRBV12-3 or TRBV12-4 with TRBJ2-2; TRBD2 agrees at 9 bases. V was pared by 5 bases and J by 1 base, with 5 bases of the junction left unmatched. The length of the CDR3 is 16 residues. CDR3 amino acids: CASSLATSGNTGELFF. In DNA, the CDR3 is TGTGCCAGCAGTCTGGCGACTAGCGGGAACACCGGGGAGCTGTTTTTT.

The chain links TRBV12-3 or TRBV12-4 to TRBJ2-2; maybe TRBD2 (6 bases). V lost 9 bases and J 6 bases, leaving 20 bases between the germline ends. The CDR3 totals 15 residues. CDR3 DNA sequence: TGTGCCAGTTCAGTTACACCGGGGGTCCCCGGGGAGCTGTTTTTT. Protein product: CASSVTPGVPGELFF.

The rearrangement uses TRBV28 and TRBJ2-7; D not certain. This CDR3 spans 12 amino acids. Trimming shortened V by 10 bases and J by 3 bases, and 13 bases separated the two germline ends. The V gene's germline CDR1 is MDHEN and CDR2 SYDVKM. The CDR3 DNA follows: TGTGCCACTTTCGGGTGGAACTACGAGCAGTACTTC. It specifies CATFGWNYEQYF.

In its sample, this clonotype was seen a few times. The V gene is TRBV7-9, the J gene TRBJ2-2, with TRBD1 matching 7 bases. V shed 3 bases, J shed 6 bases, and the junction held 7 bases outside the gene matches. Germline V gene sequence: CDR1 SEHNR, CDR2 FQNEAQ (reference sequence). The length of the CDR3 is 15 residues. The CDR3 reads CASSFRQGYPGELFF. The CDR3 region has the DNA TGTGCCAGCAGCTTCCGACAGGGTTACCCCGGGGAGCTGTTTTTT.

The rearrangement joins TRBV9 to TRBJ2-3; 11 bases match TRBD2. The CDR3 covers 18 residues. Germline V gene data show CDR1 as SGDLS and CDR2 as YYNGEE. V shed 4 bases and J 1 base; nucleotides not matched to a gene: 11. The CDR3 reads CASSSALGLAGRTDTQYF. CDR3 DNA: TGTGCCAGCAGCTCGGCCCTCGGACTAGCGGGCCGCACAGATACGCAGTATTTT.

This clonotype came up a few times. The V call is TRBV9, the J call TRBJ2-7; weak D call: TRBD1 (6 bases). The V end was cut by 3 bases, the J end by 6 bases, with 19 bases between. CDR1 is SGDLS and CDR2 is YYNGEE in the germline V gene. The CDR3 spans 15 residues. CDR3 protein: CASSAQDVQGTEQYF. CDR3 nucleotides: TGTGCCAGCAGCGCCCAAGACGTACAGGGTACCGAGCAGTACTTC.

The J gene is TRBJ2-7, the V gene TRBV6-5; perhaps TRBD2 as D (7 bases). The germline gives CDR1 MNHEY, CDR2 SVGAGI. Trimming cost V 8 bases and J 5 bases, with 13 bases left between them. This CDR3 has 12 residues. The CDR3 sequence is CASATGGDEQYF. As DNA, the CDR3 is TGTGCCAGCGCAACGGGGGGCGACGAGCAGTACTTC.

This chain joins TRBV19 and TRBJ1-4; 9 bases line up with TRBD1. Germline CDR1 LNHDA, CDR2 SQIVND (reference sequence). The CDR3 is 14 residues long. With 9 bases clipped from V and 1 base from J, the junction kept 3 bases outside the gene matches. CDR3 residues: CASYRGRTNEKLFF. The CDR3 coding sequence is TGTGCCAGCTACAGGGGGCGAACTAATGAAAAACTGTTTTTT. Full variable domain (rest looked up from reference TRBV19 and TRBJ1-4): DGGITQSPKYLFRKEGQNVTLSCEQNLNHDAMYWYRQDPGQGLRLIYYSQIVNDFQKGDIAEGYSVSREKKESFPLTVTSAQKNPTAFYLCASYRGRTNEKLFFGSGTQLSVL.

Here the CDR3 reads CASSGIGGSNTGELFF. Written as DNA, the CDR3 is TGTGCCAGCAGCGGGATTGGAGGGTCCAACACCGGGGAGCTGTTTTTT. This sequence joins TRBV12-3 or TRBV12-4 and TRBJ2-2, with D perhaps matching TRBD2 (6 bases). Trimming left V 6 bases short and J 2 bases short, with 16 bases between. This CDR3 has 16 residues.

This clonotype was counted a few times. The rearrangement uses TRBV24-1 and TRBJ2-7, with D possibly called TRBD1 or TRBD2 (5 bases each). This CDR3 comprises 13 residues. Looked up from germline, CDR1 is KGHDR and CDR2 is SFDVKD. The V gene lost 3 bases and the J gene lost 5 bases, with 10 bases spanning the gap. The CDR3 is CATSDPGTHEQYF. The CDR3 DNA is TGTGCCACCAGTGATCCCGGGACCCACGAGCAGTACTTC.

This chain joins TRBV29-1 and TRBJ2-5, with 9 nucleotides matching TRBD1. The CDR3 is 14 amino acids. Germline CDR1 and CDR2: SQVTM and ANQGSEA. Trimming removed 4 bases from V and 3 bases from J; junction bases left unmatched: 6. Here the CDR3 reads CSVGYRGLEETQYF. CDR3 DNA sequence: TGCAGCGTTGGATACAGGGGGCTCGAAGAGACCCAGTACTTC. Full variable domain (outside the CDR3, taken from reference TRBV29-1 and TRBJ2-5): SAVISQKPSRDICQRGTSLTIQCQVDSQVTMMFWYRQQPGQSLTLIATANQGSEATYESGFVIDKFPISRPNLTFSTLTVSNMSPEDSSIYLCSVGYRGLEETQYFGPGTRLLVL.

This clonotype was seen more than once but under ten times. The genes are TRBV20-1 and TRBJ2-1, with D perhaps TRBD1 or TRBD2 (5 bases each). Trimming left V 0 bases short and J 0 bases short, with 15 bases between. Germline V CDR1 and CDR2: DFQATT, SNEGSKA (reference sequence). The CDR3 is 17 residues long. The CDR3 sequence is CSARDHEGLGSYNEQFF. DNA of the CDR3: TGCAGTGCTAGAGATCATGAGGGGTTAGGCTCCTACAATGAGCAGTTCTTC.

This clonotype has only one observation. V and J are TRBV20-1 and TRBJ2-5; 9 bases agree with TRBD2. CDR1 and CDR2 (germline): DFQATT, SNEGSKA (reference sequence). This CDR3 has 13 residues. V shed 5 bases, J shed 5 bases, and the junction held 6 bases outside the gene matches. This chain's CDR3 is CSAARTSGETQYF. CDR3 nucleotides: TGCAGTGCTGCCCGAACTAGCGGGGAGACCCAGTACTTC.

The J gene is TRBJ1-5, the V gene TRBV7-2; unclear D gene. CDR3 length: 15 amino acids. Germline CDR1 SGHTA, CDR2 FQGNSA. The germline V and J ends were trimmed by 2 bases and 0 bases, with 8 bases remaining between them. Written as DNA, the CDR3 is TGTGCCAGCAGCTTAAATGGGGATAGCAATCAGCCCCAGCATTTT. Translated, it gives CASSLNGDSNQPQHF.

The chain combines TRBV5-1 with TRBJ2-5; D ambiguous. V was clipped by 0 bases and J by 4 bases, with 10 bases between them. CDR1 and CDR2 (germline): SGHRS, YFSETQ. The CDR3 runs to 14 residues. For the CDR3, the DNA is TGCGCCAGCAGCTTGGAACGTTTGTCAGAGACCCAGTACTTC. It translates to CASSLERLSETQYF.

This clonotype has more than one count but fewer than ten. The rearrangement links TRBV3-1 to TRBJ2-7; a weak D match, TRBD2 (6 bases). Germline V CDR1 and CDR2: LGHDT, YNNKEL (reference sequence). This CDR3 has 16 residues. The V gene lost 4 bases and the J gene lost 6 bases, with 22 bases spanning the gap. CDR3 residues: CASSLSRGTPPSEQYF. CDR3 nucleotide sequence: TGTGCCAGCAGCCTCTCCCGCGGGACTCCACCCTCCGAGCAGTACTTC.

This clonotype was counted only a few times. This chain links TRBV6-2 or TRBV6-3 with TRBJ2-5, with D perhaps being TRBD1 or TRBD2 (5 bases each). V was cut by 10 bases and J by 5 bases, with 23 bases left in between. Germline lookup yields CDR1 MNHEY and CDR2 SVGEGT. The CDR3 sequence is 15 residues long. Written as DNA, the CDR3 is TGTGCCACCGCACCCTCTTCTGGGACCTACGAGACCCAGTACTTC. Translated, it gives CATAPSSGTYETQYF.

This clonotype was observed a handful of times. The V call is TRBV6-6, the J call TRBJ2-1, with 8 bases that match TRBD2. J was trimmed by 3 bases and V by 10 bases; bases with no gene match: 5. CDR1 is MNHNY, CDR2 SVGAGI, per germline (reference sequence). This CDR3 contains 13 residues. In DNA, the CDR3 is TGTGCCATCCGTAGCGGGGACTACAATGAGCAGTTCTTC. This translates into CAIRSGDYNEQFF.

This clonotype was observed a few times. The chain carries TRBV4-3 and TRBJ2-3; D uncertain. The germline V and J ends were trimmed by 0 bases and 2 bases, with 9 bases remaining between them. The length of the CDR3 is 15 residues. CDR1 is LGHNA, CDR2 YSLEER, per germline. Here the CDR3 reads CASSQEQQHTDTQYF. DNA for the CDR3: TGCGCCAGCAGCCAAGAGCAACAGCACACAGATACGCAGTATTTT.

J is TRBJ2-7 and V is TRBV7-2; D is perhaps TRBD2 (5 bases). With 5 bases removed from V and 4 bases from J, the gap between germline ends came to 12 bases. Germline-derived CDR1 and CDR2 are SGHTA and FQGNSA. The CDR3 has 13 residues. DNA for the CDR3: TGTGCCAGCAGCCGGACTCCCTTATACGAGCAGTACTTC. Protein product: CASSRTPLYEQYF.

This clonotype was detected ten times or more. This chain joins TRBV29-1 and TRBJ1-2, with TRBD1 identical over 7 bases. With V trimmed by 7 bases and J by 4 bases, 12 bases remained unmatched. The CDR3 has 14 residues. Germline V lookup: CDR1 SQVTM, CDR2 ANQGSEA. The CDR3 reads CSAWVQGGSYGYTF. DNA for the CDR3: TGCAGCGCTTGGGTGCAGGGGGGAAGCTATGGCTACACCTTC.